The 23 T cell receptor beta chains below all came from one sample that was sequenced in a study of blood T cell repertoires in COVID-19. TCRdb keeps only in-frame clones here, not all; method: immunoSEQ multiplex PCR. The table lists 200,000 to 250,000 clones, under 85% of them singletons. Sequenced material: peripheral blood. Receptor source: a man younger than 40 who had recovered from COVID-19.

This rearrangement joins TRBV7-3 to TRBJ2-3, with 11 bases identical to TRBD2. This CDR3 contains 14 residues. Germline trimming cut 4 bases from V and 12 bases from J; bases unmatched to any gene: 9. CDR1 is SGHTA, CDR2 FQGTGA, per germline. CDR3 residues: CASSSLAGDSGQYF. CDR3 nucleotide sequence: TGTGCCAGCAGCTCACTAGCGGGAGACTCCGGTCAGTATTTT.

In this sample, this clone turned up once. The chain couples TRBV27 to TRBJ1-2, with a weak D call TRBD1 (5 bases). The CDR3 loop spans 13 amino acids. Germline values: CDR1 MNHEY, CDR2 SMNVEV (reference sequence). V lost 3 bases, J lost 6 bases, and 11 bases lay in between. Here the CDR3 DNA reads TGTGCCAGCAGTTTTGGGGGGGGAAATGGCTACACCTTC. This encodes CASSFGGGNGYTF.

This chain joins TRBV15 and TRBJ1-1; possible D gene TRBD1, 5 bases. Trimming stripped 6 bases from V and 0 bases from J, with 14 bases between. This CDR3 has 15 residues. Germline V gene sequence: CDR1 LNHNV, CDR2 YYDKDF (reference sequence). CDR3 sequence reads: CATRAGWPMNTEAFF. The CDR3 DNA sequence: TGTGCCACCAGGGCAGGGTGGCCCATGAACACTGAAGCTTTCTTT.

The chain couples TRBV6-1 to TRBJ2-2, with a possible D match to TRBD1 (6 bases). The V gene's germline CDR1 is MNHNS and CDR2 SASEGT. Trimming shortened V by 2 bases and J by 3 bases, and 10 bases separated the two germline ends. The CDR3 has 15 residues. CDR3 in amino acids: CASSERAGDTGELFF. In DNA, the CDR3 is TGTGCCAGCAGTGAAAGGGCAGGGGACACCGGGGAGCTGTTTTTT.

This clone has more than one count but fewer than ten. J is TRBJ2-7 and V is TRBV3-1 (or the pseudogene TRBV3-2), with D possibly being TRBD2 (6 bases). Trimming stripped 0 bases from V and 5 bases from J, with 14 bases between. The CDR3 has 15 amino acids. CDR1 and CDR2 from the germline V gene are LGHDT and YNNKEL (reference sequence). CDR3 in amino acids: CASSQDSGGRNEQYF. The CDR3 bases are TGTGCCAGCAGCCAAGATTCCGGGGGTAGGAACGAGCAGTACTTC.

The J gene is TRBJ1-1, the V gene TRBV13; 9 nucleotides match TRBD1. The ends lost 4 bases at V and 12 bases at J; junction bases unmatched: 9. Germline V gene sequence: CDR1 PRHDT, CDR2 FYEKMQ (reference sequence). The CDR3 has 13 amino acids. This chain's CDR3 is CASSSGQGGTSFF. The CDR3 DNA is TGTGCCAGCAGCTCGGGACAGGGAGGGACGTCTTTCTTT.

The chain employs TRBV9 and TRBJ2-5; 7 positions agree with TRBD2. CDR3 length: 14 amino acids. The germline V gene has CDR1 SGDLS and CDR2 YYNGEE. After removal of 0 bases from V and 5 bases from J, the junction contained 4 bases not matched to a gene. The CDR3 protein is CASSVAIAGETQYF. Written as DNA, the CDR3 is TGTGCCAGCAGCGTAGCGATAGCGGGTGAGACCCAGTACTTC. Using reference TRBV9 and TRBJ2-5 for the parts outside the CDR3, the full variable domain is DSGVTQTPKHLITATGQRVTLRCSPRSGDLSVYWYQQSLDQGLQFLIQYYNGEERAKGNILERFSAQQFPDLHSELNLSSLELGDSALYFCASSVAIAGETQYFGPGTRLLVL.

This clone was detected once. DNA for the CDR3: TGTGCCAGCAGCTTAAGTGCGGGGGGCCTGTACGAGCAGTACTTC. Protein product: CASSLSAGGLYEQYF. The V call is TRBV7-3, the J call TRBJ2-7; 8 positions match TRBD2. Germline V CDR1 and CDR2: SGHTA, FQGTGA. Trimming removed 1 base from V and 4 bases from J; junction bases left unmatched: 6. There are 15 residues in the CDR3.

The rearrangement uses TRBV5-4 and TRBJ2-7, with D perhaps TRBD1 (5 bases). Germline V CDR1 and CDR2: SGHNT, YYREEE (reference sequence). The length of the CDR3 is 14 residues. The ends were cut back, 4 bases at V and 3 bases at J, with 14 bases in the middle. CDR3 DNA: TGTGCCAGCAGCCAAACAGGACCTGGCTACGAGCAGTACTTC. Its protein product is CASSQTGPGYEQYF.

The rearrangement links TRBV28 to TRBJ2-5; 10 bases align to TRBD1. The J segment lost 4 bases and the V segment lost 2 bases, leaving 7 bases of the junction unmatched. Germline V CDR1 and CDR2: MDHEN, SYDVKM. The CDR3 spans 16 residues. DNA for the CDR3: TGTGCCAGCAGTTTAAAGACAGGGGGCAAGATAGAGACCCAGTACTTC. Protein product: CASSLKTGGKIETQYF.

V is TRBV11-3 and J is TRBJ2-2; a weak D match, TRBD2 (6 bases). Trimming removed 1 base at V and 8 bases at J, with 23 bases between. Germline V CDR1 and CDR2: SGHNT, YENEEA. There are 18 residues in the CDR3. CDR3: CASSLGAPFTSSEGELFF. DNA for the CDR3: TGTGCCAGCAGCTTAGGAGCCCCCTTTACTAGCTCGGAAGGGGAGCTGTTTTTT.

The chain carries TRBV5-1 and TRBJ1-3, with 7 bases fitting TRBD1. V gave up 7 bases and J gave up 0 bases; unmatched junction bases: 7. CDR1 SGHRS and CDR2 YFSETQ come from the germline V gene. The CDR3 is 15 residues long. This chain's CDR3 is CASPTGAFSGNTIYF. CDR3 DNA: TGCGCCAGCCCTACAGGGGCTTTCTCTGGAAACACCATATATTTT.

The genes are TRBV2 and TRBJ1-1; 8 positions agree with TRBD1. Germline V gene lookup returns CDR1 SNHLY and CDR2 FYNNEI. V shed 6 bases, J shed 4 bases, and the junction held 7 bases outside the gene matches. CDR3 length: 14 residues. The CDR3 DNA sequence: TGTGCCAGCAGAACCGGGACAGGACGCACTGAAGCTTTCTTT. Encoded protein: CASRTGTGRTEAFF. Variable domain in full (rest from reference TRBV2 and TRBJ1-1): EPEVTQTPSHQVTQMGQEVILRCVPISNHLYFYWYRQILGQKVEFLVSFYNNEISEKSEIFDDQFSVERPDGSNFTLKIRSTKLEDSAMYFCASRTGTGRTEAFFGQGTRLTVV.

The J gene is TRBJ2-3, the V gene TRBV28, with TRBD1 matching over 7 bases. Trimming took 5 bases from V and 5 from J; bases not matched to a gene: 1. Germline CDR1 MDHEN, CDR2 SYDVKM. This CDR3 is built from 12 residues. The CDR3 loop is CASSNRGDTQYF. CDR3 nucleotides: TGTGCCAGCAGTAACAGGGGAGATACGCAGTATTTT. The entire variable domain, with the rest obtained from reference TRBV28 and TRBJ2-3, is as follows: DVKVTQSSRYLVKRTGEKVFLECVQDMDHENMFWYRQDPGLGLRLIYFSYDVKMKEKGDIPEGYSVSREKKERFSLILESASTNQTSMYLCASSNRGDTQYFGPGTRLTVL.

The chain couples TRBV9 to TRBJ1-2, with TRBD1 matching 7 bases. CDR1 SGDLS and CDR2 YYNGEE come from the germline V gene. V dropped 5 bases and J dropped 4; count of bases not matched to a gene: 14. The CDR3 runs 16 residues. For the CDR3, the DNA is TGTGCCAGCAGTAGGGACAGCCGAAACCAAGTCTATGGCTACACCTTC. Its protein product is CASSRDSRNQVYGYTF.

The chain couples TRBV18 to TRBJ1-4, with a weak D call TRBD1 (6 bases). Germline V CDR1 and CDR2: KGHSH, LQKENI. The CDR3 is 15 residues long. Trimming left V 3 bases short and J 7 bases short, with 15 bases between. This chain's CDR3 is CASSPTPSRGEKLFF. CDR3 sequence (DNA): TGTGCCAGCTCACCGACGCCAAGCAGGGGTGAAAAACTGTTTTTT.

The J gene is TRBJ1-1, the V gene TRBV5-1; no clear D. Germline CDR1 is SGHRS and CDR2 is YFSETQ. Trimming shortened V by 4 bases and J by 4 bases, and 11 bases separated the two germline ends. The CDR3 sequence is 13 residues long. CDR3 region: CASSPEGATEAFF. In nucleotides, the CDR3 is TGCGCCAGCAGCCCCGAGGGTGCCACTGAAGCTTTCTTT.

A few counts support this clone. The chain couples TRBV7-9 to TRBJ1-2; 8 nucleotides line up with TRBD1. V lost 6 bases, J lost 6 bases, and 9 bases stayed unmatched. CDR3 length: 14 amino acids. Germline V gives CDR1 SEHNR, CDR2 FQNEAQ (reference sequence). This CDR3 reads CASSLVSGGDGYTF. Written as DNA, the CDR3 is TGTGCCAGCAGTCTGGTGTCAGGGGGCGATGGCTACACCTTC.

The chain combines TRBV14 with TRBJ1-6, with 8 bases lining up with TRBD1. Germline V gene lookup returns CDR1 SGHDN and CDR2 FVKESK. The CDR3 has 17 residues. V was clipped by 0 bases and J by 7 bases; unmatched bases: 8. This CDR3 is CASSQEAGGAGNSPLHF. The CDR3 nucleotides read TGTGCCAGCAGCCAAGAGGCAGGGGGCGCGGGGAATTCACCCCTCCACTTT.

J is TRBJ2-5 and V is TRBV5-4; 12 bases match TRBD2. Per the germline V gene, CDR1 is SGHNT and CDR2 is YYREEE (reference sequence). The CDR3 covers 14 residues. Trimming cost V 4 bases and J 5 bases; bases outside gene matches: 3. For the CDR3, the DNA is TGTGCCAGCAGCCTCGGACTAGCGGGGGAGACCCAGTACTTC. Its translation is CASSLGLAGETQYF.

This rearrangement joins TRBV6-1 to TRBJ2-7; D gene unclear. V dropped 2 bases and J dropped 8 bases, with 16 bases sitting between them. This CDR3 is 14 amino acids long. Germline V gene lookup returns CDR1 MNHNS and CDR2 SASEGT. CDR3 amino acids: CASSERFFETKQYF. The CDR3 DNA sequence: TGTGCCAGCAGTGAAAGGTTCTTCGAAACTAAGCAGTACTTC.

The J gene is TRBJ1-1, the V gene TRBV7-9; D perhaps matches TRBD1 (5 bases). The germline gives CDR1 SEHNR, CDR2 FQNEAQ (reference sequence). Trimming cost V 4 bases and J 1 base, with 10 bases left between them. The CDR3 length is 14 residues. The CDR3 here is CASSSYRTNTEAFF. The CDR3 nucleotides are TGTGCCAGCAGCTCCTACAGGACGAACACTGAAGCTTTCTTT.

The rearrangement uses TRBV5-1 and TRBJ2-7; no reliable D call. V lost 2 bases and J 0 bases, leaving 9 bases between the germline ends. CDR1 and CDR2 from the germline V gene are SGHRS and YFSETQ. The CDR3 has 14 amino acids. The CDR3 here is CASSLGDGSYEQYV. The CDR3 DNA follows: TGCGCCAGCAGCTTAGGAGACGGCTCCTACGAGCAGTACGTC.